These 7 T cell receptor beta chains share one sample of origin, sequenced in a study of shared T cell receptors in the human thymus. Some clones are missing from TCRdb's copy, which holds only in-frame ones; the method was immunoSEQ multiplex PCR. The profile shows roughly 500,000 clones, more than 75% of them singletons. These same data were also listed under a study on human thymus T cells.

The source material was thymocytes. The receptor set was obtained from a boy younger than two with a congenital heart defect.

The V gene is TRBV5-1, the J gene TRBJ2-7; TRBD1 matches 8 bases. Germline lookup yields CDR1 SGHRS and CDR2 YFSETQ. This CDR3 contains 16 residues. With 0 bases clipped from V and 7 bases from J, the junction kept 12 bases outside the gene matches. CDR3 nucleotides: TGCGCCAGCAGCTTGGTCTTTCCCGGGACAGGATGTGAGCAGTACTTC. Protein product: CASSLVFPGTGCEQYF.

V and J are TRBV29-1 and TRBJ1-2; D not resolved. The CDR3 is made up of 12 amino acids. Germline V gene sequence: CDR1 SQVTM, CDR2 ANQGSEA. Trimming removed 1 base at V and 4 bases at J, with 7 bases between. DNA for the CDR3: TGCAGCGTTGAAGGGGCCCCCTATGGCTACACCTTC. Protein product: CSVEGAPYGYTF.

This rearrangement joins TRBV7-6 to TRBJ1-4, with 9 positions matching TRBD1. The CDR3 length is 20 residues. After removal of 4 bases from V and 8 bases from J, the junction contained 23 bases not matched to a gene. In germline, CDR1 is SGHVS, CDR2 FNYEAQ. The CDR3 here is CASSSASSGTGKGGVEKLFF. The CDR3 DNA sequence: TGTGCCAGCAGCTCCGCCTCCTCCGGGACAGGGAAGGGGGGCGTAGAAAAACTGTTTTTT.

V and J are TRBV21-1 and TRBJ1-1; TRBD1, the table's D call, was not compared with the DNA. TRBV21-1 is a pseudogene locus. The CDR3 contains 18 residues. CDR3 bases: TGTGCCAGCAGCAAAGAGGAGAAGACCGGACAGATGAACACTGAAGCTTTCTTT. Amino acids: CASSKEEKTGQMNTEAFF.

CDR3 in DNA: TGTGCCACCTCCTATAACCACGAGCAGTACTTC. Amino acids: CATSYNHEQYF. The chain couples TRBV7-9 to TRBJ2-7; D remains ambiguous. CDR1 is SEHNR, CDR2 FQNEAQ, per germline (reference sequence). The CDR3 is 11 amino acids. Trimming removed 10 bases from V and 5 bases from J, with 12 bases in between. Full variable domain (remainder filled in from reference TRBV7-9 and TRBJ2-7): DTGVSQNPRHKITKRGQNVTFRCDPISEHNRLYWYRQTLGQGPEFLTYFQNEAQLEKSRLLSDRFSAERPKGSFSTLEIQRTEQGDSAMYLCATSYNHEQYFGPGTRLTVT.

The chain has TRBV10-3 and TRBJ2-7; tentatively, D is TRBD1 (5 bases). Between the trimmed V and J ends, which lost 2 bases and 12 bases, there was a span of 17 bases. Germline assignment: CDR1 ENHRY and CDR2 SYGVKD. The CDR3 covers 13 residues. CDR3 in DNA: TGTGCCATCAGTGAGGACTCGACAGTCTCCGGGTACTTC. Translated, it gives CAISEDSTVSGYF.

Note on this clone: At the DNA level, this CDR3 is encoded by other sequences in the same sample as well. The chain links TRBV28 to TRBJ2-3, with D uncertain. The germline V and J ends were trimmed by 3 bases and 1 base, with 8 bases remaining between them. Germline V CDR1 and CDR2: MDHEN, SYDVKM. The CDR3 has 14 amino acids. The CDR3, as DNA: TGTGCCAGCAGTTTTCCGGGTCGCACAGATACGCAGTATTTT. This encodes CASSFPGRTDTQYF.